The source of this TCR beta chain is a study of T cell responses to AZD1222 COVID-19 vaccine. Findings and limits, study-wide: A reported finding is that nearly half of spike-specific TCRs target unmutated variant regions. Vaccination with two AZD1222 doses was followed by a rise in Spike-specific TCR breadth and depth. Donors, mostly white British, included more females; clonal diversity was possibly underestimated.

Trimming removed 2 bases from V and 0 bases from J, with 2 bases in between. Germline CDR1 is MNHNS and CDR2 is SASEGT. The CDR3 extends over 13 amino acids. Concerning this clone itself: The antigen is undetermined.

TCRdb keeps only in-frame clones here, not all; method: immunoSEQ multiplex PCR. The sample comprises about 88,000 clones, about 90% of which are singletons, and around 5.2% rests with the top ten. Specimen: peripheral blood, collected on day 0 of MenACWY control vaccination. The sequence was collected from an adult in good health. The chain recombines TRBV6-1 with TRBJ2-4; no firm D call. This CDR3 reads CASSETAKNIQYF. In DNA, the CDR3 is TGTGCCAGCAGTGAAACAGCCAAAAACATTCAGTACTTC.